The T cell receptor beta chain described here comes from a study of T-cell memory formation after mild COVID-19. This clonotype was observed a few times. From germline, CDR1 is SGDLS and CDR2 YYNGEE. The CDR3 extends over 13 amino acids. V lost 3 bases and J 12 bases, leaving 13 bases between the germline ends. In TCRdb, the 5' RACE reads were re-called with MiXCR into one record per CDR3 protein. Among fewer than 300,000 distinct CDR3 sequences listed, 16% were seen once. The receptor comes from a man in his late teens or twenties who had mild COVID-19 (a few samples of this study predate the infection). Cell type and time point are not known. This chain uses TRBV9 with TRBJ1-6; D not resolved. Sequencing input: PBMCs or a T cell subset sorted from them (not recorded which). CDR3 coding DNA: TGTGCCAGCAGCGGAACGTCATACGGACCCCTCCACTTT. Encoded protein: CASSGTSYGPLHF.